This T cell receptor beta chain was sequenced in a study of T cell changes during pregnancy in multiple sclerosis. TCRdb keeps only in-frame clones here, not all; method: immunoSEQ multiplex PCR. This table has about 61,000 clones, around 89% appearing once. The CDR3 contains 15 residues. From germline, CDR1 is SGDLS and CDR2 YYNGEE. V lost 4 bases to trimming and J lost 2 bases; unmatched junction nucleotides: 6. The receptor was derived from a female donor in good health, enrolled as a control in a pregnancy study. Sequencing used peripheral blood, obtained in the first trimester of pregnancy. The chain is built from TRBV9 and TRBJ1-3, with 7 bases fitting TRBD1. CDR3 bases: TGTGCCAGCAGCCCAACAGGGGACCCTGGAAACACCATATATTTT. Translating gives CASSPTGDPGNTIYF.